These 5 T cell receptor beta chains originate from one sample sequenced in a study of shared clonotypes between healthy human individuals. Some clones are missing from TCRdb's copy, which holds only in-frame ones; the method was immunoSEQ multiplex PCR. The sample contains 2 million to 2.5 million clones, 95% of which appear only once. The specimen sequenced was naive CD4+ T cells sorted from blood. Specified subset: CD45RA+ positively selected. The receptor source for this set is a man between 18 and 29 years old in good health.

The V gene is TRBV7-9, the J gene TRBJ1-2; D is possibly TRBD1 (6 bases). V shed 7 bases and J shed 4 bases, with 13 bases lying between them. Germline assignment: CDR1 SEHNR and CDR2 FQNEAQ (reference sequence). The CDR3 consists of 13 residues. The CDR3 loop is CASNPRGGYGYTF. CDR3 nucleotide sequence: TGTGCCAGCAACCCGAGGGGGGGCTATGGCTACACCTTC.

The J gene is TRBJ2-3, the V gene TRBV18, with 8 bases aligning to TRBD1. CDR3 length: 17 amino acids. With 3 bases clipped from V and 4 bases from J, the junction kept 12 bases outside the gene matches. Germline V lookup: CDR1 KGHSH, CDR2 LQKENI. The CDR3 sequence is CASSPVPLGQGSDTQYF. CDR3 nucleotides: TGTGCCAGCTCACCGGTCCCCCTTGGACAGGGTTCAGATACGCAGTATTTT.

V gene TRBV7-2 combines with J gene TRBJ1-5; no definite D call. This CDR3 has 14 amino acids. Germline loops: CDR1 SGHTA, CDR2 FQGNSA. The V gene lost 1 base and the J gene lost 7 bases, with 11 bases spanning the gap. CDR3: CASSLDAGGQPQHF. The DNA of the CDR3 is TGTGCCAGCAGCTTAGACGCGGGTGGCCAGCCCCAGCATTTT.

The V gene is TRBV27, the J gene TRBJ1-6; D ambiguous. The germline V and J ends were trimmed by 8 bases and 4 bases, with 24 bases remaining between them. CDR3 length: 18 residues. The V gene's germline CDR1 is MNHEY and CDR2 SMNVEV (reference sequence). The CDR3 bases are TGTGCCAGCGGCACTACGGGGTCTACGATGGCTTATAATTCACCCCTCCACTTT. Residues: CASGTTGSTMAYNSPLHF.

The CDR3 sequence: CASSQGTFLHSTDTQYF. The CDR3 region has the DNA TGTGCCAGCAGCCAAGGGACTTTCCTCCATAGCACAGATACGCAGTATTTT. V is TRBV5-4 and J is TRBJ2-3; weak D call: TRBD2 (6 bases). The germline gives CDR1 SGHNT, CDR2 YYREEE (reference sequence). V shed 4 bases and J shed 0 bases, with 18 bases lying between them. The CDR3 consists of 17 residues.